This T cell receptor (beta chain) was found in a study of shared clonotypes between healthy human individuals. For the study at large: Sampling drew on donors who were two women and three men aged 18 to 49. Per donor, three plates held CD4 naive cells, three held CD4 memory, two held CD8 naive and one held CD8 memory.

The data were produced by immunoSEQ multiplex PCR, yet TCRdb's version contains in-frame clones alone and is incomplete. The table records 550,000 to 700,000 clones, 73% of them present only once. Germline loops: CDR1 MDHEN, CDR2 SYDVKM. The J segment lost 2 bases and the V segment lost 6 bases, leaving 14 bases of the junction unmatched. This CDR3 has 17 amino acids. The chain carries TRBV28 and TRBJ2-3; TRBD2 aligns across 7 bases. Sequencing was performed on memory CD4+ T cells sorted from blood. Subset noted: CD45RA-negative fraction. The sequence derives from a woman between 25 and 40 years old in good health. CDR3 in amino acids: CASRTGRAGVITDTQYF. The CDR3 DNA sequence: TGTGCCAGCAGGACCGGACGGGCGGGAGTGATCACAGATACGCAGTATTTT.